This TCR beta chain emerged from a study of T cell changes during pregnancy in multiple sclerosis. Produced via immunoSEQ multiplex PCR; TCRdb's table is partial and in-frame only. The sample yields some 70,000 clones, roughly nine tenths seen once. The CDR3 has 14 residues. CDR1 and CDR2 from the germline V gene are LGHNT and FRNRAP. V lost 4 bases to trimming and J lost 7 bases; unmatched junction nucleotides: 9. This receptor was taken from a female donor with multiple sclerosis, enrolled in a pregnancy study. Sequences were derived from peripheral blood, sampled before pregnancy. The chain is built from TRBV12-5 and TRBJ1-2; 7 nucleotides line up with TRBD1. CDR3 region: CASGSLHRGGGYTF. Here the CDR3 DNA reads TGTGCTAGTGGTTCCCTCCACAGGGGCGGTGGCTACACCTTC.